The following is a T cell receptor (beta chain) sequence with its context. Its antigen has not been determined. No much larger clone exists at a distance of one base, and base qualities are not known. The immunoSEQ Assay, a bias-controlled multiplex PCR, was used to amplify TCRbeta CDR3 regions from genomic DNA. Processing in the source paper ran as follows. The number of nucleated cells in each sample was estimated by amplification of reference gene primers within the assay. To quantify the absolute abundance of each unique TCRbeta CDR3 rearrangement, sequence reads were collapsed and filtered. Productive Simpson clonality was computed per sample as the square root of Simpson's diversity index over productive rearrangements. TCRdb's version of the immuneACCESS table is confined to in-frame rearrangements and falls short of the full clone set. An unresolved V gene accounts for under half of the shortfall where checked; the remainder is of unknown origin. The V and J calls and the clone size are those of that table, but D and trimming were determined from the DNA. The sample table records a few hundred thousand clones; 70% to 90% of these occur just once. The leading ten clones occupy roughly 2.3% of the sample.

V ends up 7 bases short and J 0 bases short, with an unmatched junction base count of 6. The cysteine opens and the phenylalanine closes a CDR3 of 15 amino acids. The DNA shown is the 45-base CDR3, in frame from base 1. The germline V gene specifies MNHEY as CDR1 and SVGAGI as CDR2. In the prospective study, participants were 18 to 89 years old, resided in about two dozen geographic areas of the United States, and were enrolled through a virtual design. Cohort assignment in the prospective study relied on participant-reported clinical history from a screening survey and a study questionnaire. ImmuneRACE Cohort 3 recovered participants were defined by two consecutive negative NP/OP PCR tests, healthcare professional clearance, or symptom resolution. Each participant in the prospective study had whole blood, serum and a nasopharyngeal or oropharyngeal swab collected by mobile phlebotomists. Prospective study participants could optionally give additional blood draws and questionnaires over an approximately 2-month period. Blood samples from the prospective study were shipped frozen or at room temperature prior to DNA extraction.

This sample is part of a study of blood T cell repertoires in COVID-19 (dated by TCRdb to 2019 to 2021). Study-level background: The collaborator samples originated in the United States, Italy and Spain and spanned the acute and convalescent phases of COVID-19. The material from the prospective study consisted of cDNA or gDNA derived from T cells, B-cell-depleted T cells, or PBMCs. Deeply sampled blood TCRbeta repertoires from subjects exposed to, actively infected with, or recovered from COVID-19 were included in the dataset. A freely available public database, intended as a resource for researchers studying the immune response to SARS-CoV-2, is where the repertoires were released. The samples were drawn from two sources: the first 160 participants of the ongoing ImmuneRACE study, and over 950 subjects contributed by 6 global collaborators. Sample metadata almost always included a de-identified subject ID, COVID-19 status, age in years and sex. Where available, HLA class I and class II types were taken from metadata supplied by the sample provider and were not determined by assay-based typing.

Study-wide conclusions, independent of this receptor: Clinical and demographic metadata were provided uncurated, with the amount varying by source and participant.

Sample: PBMCs or T cells enriched from blood (not recorded which). The sequence is built from TRBV6-5 and TRBJ2-7; 10 central bases correspond to TRBD1. The sequence derives from a man aged 25-45 years who had recovered from COVID-19. CDR3 reads: CASTRDRGPSYEQYF. Read as DNA, the sequence is TGTGCCAGCACCCGGGACAGGGGACCCTCCTACGAGCAGTACTTC.